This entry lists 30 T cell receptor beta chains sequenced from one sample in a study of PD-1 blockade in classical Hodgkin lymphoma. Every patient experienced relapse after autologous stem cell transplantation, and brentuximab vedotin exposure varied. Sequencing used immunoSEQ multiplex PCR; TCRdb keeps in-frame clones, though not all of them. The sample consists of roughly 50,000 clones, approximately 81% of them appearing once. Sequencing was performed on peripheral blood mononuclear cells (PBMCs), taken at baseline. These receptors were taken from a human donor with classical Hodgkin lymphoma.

The CDR3 bases are TGTGCCACCAGAGCGTATAGCGGGAGTCATGAGCAGTTCTTC. Translated, it gives CATRAYSGSHEQFF. The chain joins TRBV15 to TRBJ2-1; 9 positions agree with TRBD2. Looked up from germline, CDR1 is LNHNV and CDR2 is YYDKDF (reference sequence). The CDR3 is 14 amino acids. With 6 bases clipped from V and 8 bases from J, the junction kept 8 bases outside the gene matches.

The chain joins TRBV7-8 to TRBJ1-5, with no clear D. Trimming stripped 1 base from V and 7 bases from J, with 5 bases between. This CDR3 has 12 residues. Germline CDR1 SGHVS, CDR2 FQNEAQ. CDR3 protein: CASSLGWQPQHF. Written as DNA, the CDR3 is TGTGCCAGCAGCTTAGGGTGGCAGCCCCAGCATTTT.

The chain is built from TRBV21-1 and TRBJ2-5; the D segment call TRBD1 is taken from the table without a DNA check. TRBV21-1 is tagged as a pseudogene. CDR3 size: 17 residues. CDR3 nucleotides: TGTGCCAGCAGCAAAGAAGACCAGGGGGGCGCGGGCGAGACCCAGTACTTC. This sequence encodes CASSKEDQGGAGETQYF.

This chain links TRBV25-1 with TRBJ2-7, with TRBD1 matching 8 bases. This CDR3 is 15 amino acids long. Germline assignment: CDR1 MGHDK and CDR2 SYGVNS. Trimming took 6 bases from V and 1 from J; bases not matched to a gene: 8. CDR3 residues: CASSGTGPRSYEQYV. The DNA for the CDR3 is TGTGCCAGCAGCGGGACAGGCCCAAGGTCCTACGAGCAGTACGTC.

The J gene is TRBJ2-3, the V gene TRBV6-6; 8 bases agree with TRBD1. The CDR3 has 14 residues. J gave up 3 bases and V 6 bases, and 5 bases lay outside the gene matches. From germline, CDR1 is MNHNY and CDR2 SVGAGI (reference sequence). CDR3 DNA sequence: TGTGCCAGCAGAATTACAGGGGGGACAGATACGCAGTATTTT. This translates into CASRITGGTDTQYF.

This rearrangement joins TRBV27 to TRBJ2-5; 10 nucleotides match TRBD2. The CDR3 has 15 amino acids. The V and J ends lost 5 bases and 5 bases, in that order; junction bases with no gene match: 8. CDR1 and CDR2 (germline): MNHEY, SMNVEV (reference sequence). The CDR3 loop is CASSPLAGGGETQYF. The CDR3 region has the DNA TGTGCCAGCAGTCCATTAGCGGGAGGCGGGGAGACCCAGTACTTC.

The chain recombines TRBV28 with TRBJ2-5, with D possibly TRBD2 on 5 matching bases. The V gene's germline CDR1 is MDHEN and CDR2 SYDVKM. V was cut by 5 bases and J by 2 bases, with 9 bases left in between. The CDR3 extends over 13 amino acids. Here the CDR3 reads CASSVPGQETQYF. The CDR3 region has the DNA TGTGCCAGCAGTGTACCGGGGCAAGAGACCCAGTACTTC.

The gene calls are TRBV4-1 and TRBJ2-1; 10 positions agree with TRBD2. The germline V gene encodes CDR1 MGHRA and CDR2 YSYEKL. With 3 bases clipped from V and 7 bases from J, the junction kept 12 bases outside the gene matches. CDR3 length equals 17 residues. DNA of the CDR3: TGCGCCAGCAGCCAGGATTCTTTAAGCGGGAGGGCAAATGAGCAGTTCTTC. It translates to CASSQDSLSGRANEQFF.

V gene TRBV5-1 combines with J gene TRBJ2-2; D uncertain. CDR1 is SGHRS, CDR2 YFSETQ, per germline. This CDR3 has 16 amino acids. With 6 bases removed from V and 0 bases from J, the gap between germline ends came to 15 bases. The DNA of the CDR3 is TGCGCCAGCAAAGGCTCGGCCGCCGCGAACACCGGGGAGCTGTTTTTT. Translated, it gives CASKGSAAANTGELFF.

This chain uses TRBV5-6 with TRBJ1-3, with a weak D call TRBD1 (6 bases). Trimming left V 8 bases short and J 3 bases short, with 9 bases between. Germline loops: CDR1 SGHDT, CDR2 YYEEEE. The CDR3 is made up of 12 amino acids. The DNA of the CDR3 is TGTGCCAGTGGGGACAATGGAAACACCATATATTTT. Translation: CASGDNGNTIYF.

CDR3 region: CASSQQGQETQYF. The CDR3 DNA reads as TGTGCCAGCAGCCAACAGGGGCAAGAGACCCAGTACTTC. The chain carries TRBV5-6 and TRBJ2-5, with TRBD1 matching 7 bases. J was trimmed by 2 bases and V by 4 bases; bases with no gene match: 2. The CDR3 covers 13 residues. From germline, CDR1 is SGHDT and CDR2 YYEEEE.

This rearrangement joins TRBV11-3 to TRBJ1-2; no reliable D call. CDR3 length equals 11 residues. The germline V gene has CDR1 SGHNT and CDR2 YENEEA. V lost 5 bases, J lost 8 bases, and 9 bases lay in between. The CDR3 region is CASSPAWGYTF. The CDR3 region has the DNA TGTGCCAGCAGCCCCGCCTGGGGCTACACCTTC.

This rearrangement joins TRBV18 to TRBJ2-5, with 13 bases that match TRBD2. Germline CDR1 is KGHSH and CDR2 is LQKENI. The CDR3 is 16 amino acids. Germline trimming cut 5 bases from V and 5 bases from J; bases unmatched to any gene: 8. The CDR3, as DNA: TGTGCCAGCTCATCGAGGACTAGCGGGAGTGGGGAGACCCAGTACTTC. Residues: CASSSRTSGSGETQYF.

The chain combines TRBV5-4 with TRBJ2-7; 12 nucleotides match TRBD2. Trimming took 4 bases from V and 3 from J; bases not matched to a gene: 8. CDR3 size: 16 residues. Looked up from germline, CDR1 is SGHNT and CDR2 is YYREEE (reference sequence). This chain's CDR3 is CASSMGLAGEIYEQYV. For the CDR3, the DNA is TGTGCCAGCAGCATGGGACTAGCGGGTGAGATCTACGAGCAGTACGTC.

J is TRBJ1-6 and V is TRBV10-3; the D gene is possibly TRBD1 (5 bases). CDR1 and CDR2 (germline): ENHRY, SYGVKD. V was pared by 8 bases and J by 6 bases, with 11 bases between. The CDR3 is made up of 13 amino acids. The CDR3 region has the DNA TGTGCCATCCAGGGAACATCTAATTCACCCCTCCACTTT. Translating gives CAIQGTSNSPLHF.

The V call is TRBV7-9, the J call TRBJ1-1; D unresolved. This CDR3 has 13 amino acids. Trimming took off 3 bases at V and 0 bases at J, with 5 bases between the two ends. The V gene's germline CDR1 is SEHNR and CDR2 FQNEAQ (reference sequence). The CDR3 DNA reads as TGTGCCAGCAGCTTGAGCCTGAACACTGAAGCTTTCTTT. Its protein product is CASSLSLNTEAFF. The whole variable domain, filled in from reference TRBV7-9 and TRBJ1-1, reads DTGVSQNPRHKITKRGQNVTFRCDPISEHNRLYWYRQTLGQGPEFLTYFQNEAQLEKSRLLSDRFSAERPKGSFSTLEIQRTEQGDSAMYLCASSLSLNTEAFFGQGTRLTVV.

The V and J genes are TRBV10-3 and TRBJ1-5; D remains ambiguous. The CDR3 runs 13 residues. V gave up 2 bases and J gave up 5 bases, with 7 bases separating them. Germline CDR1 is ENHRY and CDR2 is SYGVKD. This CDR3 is CAISETGYQPQHF. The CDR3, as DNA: TGTGCCATCAGTGAGACGGGGTATCAGCCCCAGCATTTT.

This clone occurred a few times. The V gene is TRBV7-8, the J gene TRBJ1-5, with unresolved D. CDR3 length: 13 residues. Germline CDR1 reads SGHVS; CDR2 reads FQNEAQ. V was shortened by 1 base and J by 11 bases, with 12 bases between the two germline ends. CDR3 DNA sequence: TGTGCCAGCAGCTTAGAATGGGGTACAACCCAGCATTTT. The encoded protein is CASSLEWGTTQHF.

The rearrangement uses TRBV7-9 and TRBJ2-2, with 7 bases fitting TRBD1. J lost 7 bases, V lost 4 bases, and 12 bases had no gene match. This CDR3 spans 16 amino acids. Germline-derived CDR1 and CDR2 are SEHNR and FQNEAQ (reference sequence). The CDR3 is CASSSLGRGPGGELFF. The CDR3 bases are TGTGCCAGCAGCTCCCTCGGAAGGGGGCCGGGCGGGGAGCTGTTTTTT. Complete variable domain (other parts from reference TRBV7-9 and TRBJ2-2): DTGVSQNPRHKITKRGQNVTFRCDPISEHNRLYWYRQTLGQGPEFLTYFQNEAQLEKSRLLSDRFSAERPKGSFSTLEIQRTEQGDSAMYLCASSSLGRGPGGELFFGEGSRLTVL.

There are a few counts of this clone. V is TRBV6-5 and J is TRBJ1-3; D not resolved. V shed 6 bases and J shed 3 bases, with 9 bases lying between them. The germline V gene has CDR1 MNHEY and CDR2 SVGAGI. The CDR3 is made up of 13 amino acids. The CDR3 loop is CASSLSVGNTIYF. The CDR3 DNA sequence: TGTGCCAGCAGCCTCTCCGTTGGAAACACCATATATTTT.

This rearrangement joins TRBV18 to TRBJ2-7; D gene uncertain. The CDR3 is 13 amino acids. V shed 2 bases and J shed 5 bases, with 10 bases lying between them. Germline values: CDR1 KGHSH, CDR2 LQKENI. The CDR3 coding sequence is TGTGCCAGCTCACCAGGCCGGGTCGACGAGCAGTACGTC. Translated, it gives CASSPGRVDEQYV.

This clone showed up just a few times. The DNA of the CDR3 is TGTGCCACCAGCAGAGGGACAGGGGAGACAGATACGCAGTATTTT. Translation gives CATSRGTGETDTQYF. The chain couples TRBV15 to TRBJ2-3; TRBD1 matches 9 bases. Germline CDR1 reads LNHNV; CDR2 reads YYDKDF (reference sequence). J lost 3 bases, V lost 1 base, and 2 bases had no gene match. This CDR3 spans 15 amino acids.

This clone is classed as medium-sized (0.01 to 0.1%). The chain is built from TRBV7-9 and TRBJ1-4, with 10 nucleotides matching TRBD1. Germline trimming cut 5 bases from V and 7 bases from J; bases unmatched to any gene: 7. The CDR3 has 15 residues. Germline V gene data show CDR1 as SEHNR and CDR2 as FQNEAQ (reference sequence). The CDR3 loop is CASSLTGQGIEKLFF. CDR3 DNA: TGTGCCAGCAGCCTGACGGGACAGGGGATTGAAAAACTGTTTTTT.

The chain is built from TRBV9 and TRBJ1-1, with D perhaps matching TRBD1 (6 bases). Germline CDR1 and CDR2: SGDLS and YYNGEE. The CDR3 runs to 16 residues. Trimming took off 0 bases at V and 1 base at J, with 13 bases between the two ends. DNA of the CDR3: TGTGCCAGCAGCGTAGATTCCGGGACACAGAACACTGAAGCTTTCTTT. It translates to CASSVDSGTQNTEAFF.

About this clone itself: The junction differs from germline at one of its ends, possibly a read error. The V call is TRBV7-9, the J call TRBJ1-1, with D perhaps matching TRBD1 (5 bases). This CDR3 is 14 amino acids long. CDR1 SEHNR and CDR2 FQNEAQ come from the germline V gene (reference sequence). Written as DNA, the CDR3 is TGTGCCAGCAGCTTAGCCAACAGGAACTCTGAAGCTTTCTTT. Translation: CASSLANRNSEAFF.

The CDR3 protein is CASSLGRDSSYEQYV. In DNA, the CDR3 is TGTGCCAGCAGCTTAGGAAGGGACTCAAGCTACGAGCAGTACGTC. This chain uses TRBV11-2 with TRBJ2-7; possibly TRBD2 for D (6 bases). Trimming shortened V by 1 base and J by 3 bases, and 13 bases separated the two germline ends. This CDR3 region has 15 residues. Germline V lookup: CDR1 SGHAT, CDR2 FQNNGV.

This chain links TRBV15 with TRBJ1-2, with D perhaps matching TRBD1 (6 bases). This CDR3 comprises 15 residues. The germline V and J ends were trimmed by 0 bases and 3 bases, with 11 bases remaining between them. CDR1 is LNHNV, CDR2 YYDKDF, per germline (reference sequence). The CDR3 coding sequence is TGTGCCACCAGCAGAGATCGAGGGGGGTACTATGGCTACACCTTC. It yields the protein CATSRDRGGYYGYTF.

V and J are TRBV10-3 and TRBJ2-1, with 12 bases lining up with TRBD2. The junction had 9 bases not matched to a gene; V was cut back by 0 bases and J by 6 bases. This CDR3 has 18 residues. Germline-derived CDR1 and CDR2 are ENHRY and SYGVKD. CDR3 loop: CAISESGPLAGGGNEQFF. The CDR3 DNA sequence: TGTGCCATCAGTGAGTCGGGACCACTAGCGGGAGGTGGCAATGAGCAGTTCTTC.

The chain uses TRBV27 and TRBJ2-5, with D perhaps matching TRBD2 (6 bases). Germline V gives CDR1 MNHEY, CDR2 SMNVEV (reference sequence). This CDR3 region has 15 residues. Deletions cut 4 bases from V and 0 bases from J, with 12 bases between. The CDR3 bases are TGTGCCAGCAGTTGGGACGCGGGATACCAAGAGACCCAGTACTTC. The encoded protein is CASSWDAGYQETQYF.

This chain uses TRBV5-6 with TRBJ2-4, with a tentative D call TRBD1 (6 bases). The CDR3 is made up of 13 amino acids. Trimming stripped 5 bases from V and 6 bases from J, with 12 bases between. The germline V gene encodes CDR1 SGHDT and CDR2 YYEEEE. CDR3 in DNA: TGTGCCAGCAGTCAGGCAGGGGCAAACATTCAGTACTTC. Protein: CASSQAGANIQYF.